The T cell receptor (beta chain) under discussion was sequenced for a study of blood T cell repertoires in COVID-19 (dated by TCRdb to 2020 to 2021). Regarding the study in general: The collaborator samples originated in the United States, Italy and Spain and spanned the acute and convalescent phases of COVID-19. The prospective study material was composed of cDNA or gDNA derived from T cells, B-cell-depleted T cells, or PBMCs. Subjects who had been exposed to COVID-19, were actively infected with it, or had recovered from it provided the deeply sampled blood TCRbeta repertoires that made up the dataset. The repertoires were released in a freely available public database intended as a resource for research on the immune response to SARS-CoV-2. Samples were obtained from the ongoing ImmuneRACE study (first 160 participants) and from some 1,300 subjects provided by 6 global collaborators. A de-identified subject ID, COVID-19 status, age in years and sex were almost always included in the sample metadata. Where available, HLA class I and class II types were taken from metadata supplied by the sample provider and were not determined by assay-based typing. What the study reported, not specific to this receptor: Clinical and demographic metadata were provided uncurated, with the amount varying by source and participant.

CDR1 and CDR2 are drawn from the germline V gene (reference sequence): MNHEY, SMNVEV. V and J are truncated by 2 bases and 4 bases respectively, leaving an intervening sequence of 6 bases. Reading from cysteine to phenylalanine, the CDR3 counts 14 amino acids. Only CDR3 DNA is held: 42 bases, read in frame from base 1. For this clone: The specificity of this receptor is unknown. No much larger clone is present one base from it, and per-base qualities are unavailable.

The immunoSEQ Assay, a bias-controlled multiplex PCR, was used to amplify TCRbeta CDR3 regions from genomic DNA. Per the source publication's procedure: Nucleated cell counts per sample were estimated from amplification of reference gene primers within the assay. To quantify the absolute abundance of each unique TCRbeta CDR3 rearrangement, sequence reads were collapsed and filtered. Productive Simpson clonality was computed per sample as the square root of Simpson's diversity index over productive rearrangements. Here the immuneACCESS table is served through TCRdb, limited to in-frame sequences with V and J called. Missing clones are a known gap in these copies; in checked studies unresolved V genes cover under half, and the rest lacks a known reason. V, J and clone size are those of that table, while D and trimming were read from the DNA. This sample is represented by some 310,000 clones; around 90% of them were singletons. The ten most abundant clones make up 2.5% to 3.5% of the sample.

One collaborating source in Seattle enrolled patients during active infection and followed them longitudinally through the course of disease. Whole blood was collected in K2EDTA tubes by collaborating institutions according to the institutions' own protocols. For TCRbeta analysis, collaborators shipped samples as frozen whole blood, isolated PBMCs, or DNA extracted from either of those sample types. What was sequenced was peripheral blood. The sequence came from a woman in her 30s with COVID-19, enrolled during active disease. Recombination linked TRBV27 to TRBJ1-6; the best D guess is TRBD1, with 5 bases matching. The sequenced DNA: TGTGCCAGCAGTTTAGGACAATATAATTCACCCCTCCACTTT. The encoded protein is CASSLGQYNSPLHF.